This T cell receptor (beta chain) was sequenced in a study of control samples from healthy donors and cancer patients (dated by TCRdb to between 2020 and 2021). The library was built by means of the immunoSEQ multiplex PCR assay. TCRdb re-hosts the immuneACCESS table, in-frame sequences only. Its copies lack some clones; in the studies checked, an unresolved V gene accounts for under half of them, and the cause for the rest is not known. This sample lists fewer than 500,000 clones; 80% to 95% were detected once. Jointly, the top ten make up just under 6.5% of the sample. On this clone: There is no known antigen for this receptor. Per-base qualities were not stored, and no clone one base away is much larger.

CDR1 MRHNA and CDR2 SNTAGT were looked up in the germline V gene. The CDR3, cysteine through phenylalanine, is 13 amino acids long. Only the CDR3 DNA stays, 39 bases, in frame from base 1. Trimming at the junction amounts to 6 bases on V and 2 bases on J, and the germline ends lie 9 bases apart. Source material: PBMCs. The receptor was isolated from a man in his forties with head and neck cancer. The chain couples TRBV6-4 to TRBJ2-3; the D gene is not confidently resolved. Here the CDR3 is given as CASSRVATDTQYF. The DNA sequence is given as TGTGCCAGCAGCAGAGTGGCCACAGATACGCAGTATTTT.